This T cell receptor beta chain was found in a study of regulatory T cells in long-lasting Graves disease. For TCR beta, libraries came from iRepertoire HTBI primers and Arm-PCR of CDR3 regions. TCRdb processed the multiplex PCR reads anew with MiXCR; each CDR3 protein has one entry. Of 350,000 to 400,000 distinct CDR3 sequences in the sample, around a sixth were seen once. This clonotype was counted many times. The antigen is unknown. Time point denoted: newly diagnosed GD, antithyroid drugs for less than 3 months. Researchers made the TCR library from RNA that was extracted from PBMCs. General study results and limits: Only peripheral blood was studied, not thyroid tissue. For persistent Graves' patients, TCR diversity was lower than for newly diagnosed ones.

Trimming stripped 7 bases from V and 8 bases from J, with 11 bases between. The CDR3 spans 11 residues. Germline V gene sequence: CDR1 SNHLY, CDR2 FYNNEI. The rearrangement joins TRBV2 to TRBJ1-2; D not certain. This receptor was taken from a female donor with Graves disease. Sequencing used peripheral blood mononuclear cells (PBMCs), obtained at new diagnosis, from a patient treated with antithyroid drugs. The CDR3 is CASKATWGYTF. CDR3 nucleotide sequence: TGTGCCAGCAAAGCAACCTGGGGCTACACCTTC. Drawing the rest from reference TRBV2 and TRBJ1-2, the complete variable domain is EPEVTQTPSHQVTQMGQEVILRCVPISNHLYFYWYRQILGQKVEFLVSFYNNEISEKSEIFDDQFSVERPDGSNFTLKIRSTKLEDSAMYFCASKATWGYTFGSGTRLTVV.